Below, 14 T cell receptor beta chains from the same sample are listed, as sequenced in a study of a mutant IDH1 vaccine in newly diagnosed glioma. The time point here: week 35, safety follow-up. Every single dose of the vaccine, 300 ug of mutant IDH1 20-mer peptide, came with topical imiquimod. Profiling relied on immunoSEQ multiplex PCR, and the TCRdb table lists in-frame clones only, not all of them. The data hold about 56,000 clones, with about 90% observed a single time. Their target antigens are unknown. The source was PBMCs, collected from a glioma patient whose treatment included an IDH1 peptide vaccine. The receptors originated from a man aged 40-55 years with glioma.

This clone was observed a single time. V is TRBV10-2 and J is TRBJ2-5; a weak D match, TRBD2 (6 bases). The V gene lost 2 bases and the J gene lost 2 bases, with 12 bases spanning the gap. Germline lookup yields CDR1 WSHSY and CDR2 SAAADI. The CDR3 loop spans 15 amino acids. The CDR3 DNA is TGCGCCAGCAGTGAGGCTAGCGTTGGACAAGAGACCCAGTACTTC. Residues: CASSEASVGQETQYF.

The V gene is TRBV28, the J gene TRBJ1-2; D uncertain. The V and J ends lost 5 bases and 4 bases respectively, with 8 bases between them. Germline CDR1 and CDR2: MDHEN and SYDVKM. The CDR3 is 12 amino acids. CDR3 protein: CASSSNTYGYTF. The CDR3 bases are TGTGCCAGCAGTAGCAACACCTATGGCTACACCTTC.

In its sample, this clone was seen a few times. The chain is built from TRBV7-8 and TRBJ1-5, with 9 bases matching TRBD1. CDR1 is SGHVS, CDR2 FQNEAQ, per germline. The V and J ends lost 2 bases and 2 bases, in that order; junction bases with no gene match: 10. The CDR3 loop spans 18 amino acids. The CDR3 region is CASSLRMTGGNGNQPQHF. The CDR3 DNA reads TGTGCCAGCAGCTTAAGAATGACAGGGGGAAACGGCAATCAGCCCCAGCATTTT.

The CDR3 DNA follows: TGTGCCAGCAGCTTTCGGCGTAATGAAAAACTGTTTTTT. Protein sequence: CASSFRRNEKLFF. V is TRBV7-2 and J is TRBJ1-4; no clear D gene. V lost 3 bases, J lost 4 bases, and 6 bases lay in between. Germline V lookup: CDR1 SGHTA, CDR2 FQGNSA. The CDR3 has 13 residues.

CDR3: CASSLYEEQFF. The CDR3 nucleotides are TGCGCCAGCAGCTTGTATGAGGAGCAGTTCTTC. V and J are TRBV5-1 and TRBJ2-1; D gene uncertain. Deletions cut 1 base from V and 10 bases from J, with 6 bases between. This CDR3 has 11 amino acids. Germline V lookup: CDR1 SGHRS, CDR2 YFSETQ.

This chain uses TRBV9 with TRBJ2-2; TRBD2 might be the D (5 bases). CDR1 is SGDLS, CDR2 YYNGEE, per germline. The CDR3 has 13 amino acids. V was clipped by 4 bases and J by 6 bases, with 10 bases between them. The CDR3 protein is CASSLDGAGELFF. The CDR3 DNA reads as TGTGCCAGCAGCTTGGACGGGGCCGGGGAGCTGTTTTTT. The full variable domain, in which reference TRBV9 and TRBJ2-2 provide the parts outside the CDR3, is DSGVTQTPKHLITATGQRVTLRCSPRSGDLSVYWYQQSLDQGLQFLIQYYNGEERAKGNILERFSAQQFPDLHSELNLSSLELGDSALYFCASSLDGAGELFFGEGSRLTVL.

The gene calls are TRBV4-1 and TRBJ2-3; D possibly matches TRBD1 or TRBD2 (6 bases each). From germline, CDR1 is MGHRA and CDR2 YSYEKL. The CDR3 is 16 amino acids. Trimming stripped 1 base from V and 1 base from J, with 12 bases between. DNA of the CDR3: TGCGCCAGCAGCCAAGTCACGGGGGCCGGCACAGATACGCAGTATTTT. It is translated as CASSQVTGAGTDTQYF.

J is TRBJ2-7 and V is TRBV18; D is perhaps TRBD1 (6 bases). Germline V gene lookup returns CDR1 KGHSH and CDR2 LQKENI. CDR3 size: 15 residues. Between the trimmed V and J ends, which lost 0 bases and 3 bases, there was a span of 12 bases. The CDR3 loop is CASSPPNRVDYEQYF. DNA for the CDR3: TGTGCCAGCTCACCACCGAACAGGGTTGACTACGAGCAGTACTTC.

The chain has TRBV6-5 and TRBJ1-1; 7 bases are shared with TRBD1. Germline-derived CDR1 and CDR2 are MNHEY and SVGAGI. J was trimmed by 2 bases and V by 6 bases; bases with no gene match: 3. The CDR3 is made up of 13 amino acids. The CDR3 DNA reads TGTGCCAGCAGGACAGGGTTTAACACTGAAGCTTTCTTT. Protein: CASRTGFNTEAFF.

The CDR3 loop is CASSLTGEPFYGYTF. The CDR3, as DNA: TGTGCCAGCAGTCTGACAGGGGAACCCTTCTATGGCTACACCTTC. The rearrangement links TRBV7-8 to TRBJ1-2; 8 bases align to TRBD1. The V and J ends lost 6 bases and 4 bases, in that order; junction bases with no gene match: 10. CDR1 and CDR2 from the germline V gene are SGHVS and FQNEAQ. The CDR3 spans 15 residues.

V and J are TRBV10-3 and TRBJ2-2; D not resolved. Germline V gene lookup returns CDR1 ENHRY and CDR2 SYGVKD. CDR3 length: 11 amino acids. V was clipped by 8 bases and J by 1 base, with 2 bases between them. CDR3 coding DNA: TGTGCCATCCTGAACACCGGGGAGCTGTTTTTT. Protein: CAILNTGELFF.

V and J are TRBV7-8 and TRBJ1-1; a possible D gene is TRBD1 (6 bases). Trimming shortened V by 6 bases and J by 5 bases, and 13 bases separated the two germline ends. This CDR3 is built from 13 residues. CDR1 and CDR2 (germline): SGHVS, FQNEAQ. CDR3 residues: CASRKQGGTEAFF. Here the CDR3 DNA reads TGTGCCAGCAGAAAACAGGGTGGGACTGAAGCTTTCTTT.

The chain employs TRBV6-1 and TRBJ2-7; no reliable D call. Germline V gene data show CDR1 as MNHNS and CDR2 as SASEGT. The CDR3 has 13 residues. V lost 8 bases to trimming and J lost 1 base, with 12 bases between them. CDR3 protein: CASATTPSYEQYF. CDR3 nucleotide sequence: TGTGCCAGCGCAACGACTCCTTCCTACGAGCAGTACTTC.

This chain uses TRBV4-2 with TRBJ2-3, with no clear D. V lost 1 base and J lost 2, with 10 bases in between. CDR1 is LGHNA, CDR2 YNFKEQ, per germline. The CDR3 has 15 residues. The CDR3 coding sequence is TGTGCCAGCAGCCAAGTGGACGCAAACACAGATACGCAGTATTTT. It specifies CASSQVDANTDTQYF.